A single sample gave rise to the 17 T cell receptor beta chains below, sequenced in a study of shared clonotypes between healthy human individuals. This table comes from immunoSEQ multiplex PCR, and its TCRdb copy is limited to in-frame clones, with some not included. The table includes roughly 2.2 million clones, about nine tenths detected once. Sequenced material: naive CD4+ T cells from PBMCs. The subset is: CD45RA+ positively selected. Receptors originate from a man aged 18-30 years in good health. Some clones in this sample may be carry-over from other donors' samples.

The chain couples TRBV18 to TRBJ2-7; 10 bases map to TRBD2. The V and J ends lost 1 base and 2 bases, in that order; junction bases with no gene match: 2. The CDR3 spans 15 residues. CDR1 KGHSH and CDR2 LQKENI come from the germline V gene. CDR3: CASSPLAGGTYEQYF. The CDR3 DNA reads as TGTGCCAGCTCACCACTAGCGGGAGGAACCTACGAGCAGTACTTC.

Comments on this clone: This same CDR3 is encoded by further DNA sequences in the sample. The chain's CDR3 is CSVWTGAYEQYF. The CDR3 coding sequence is TGCAGCGTTTGGACGGGTGCCTACGAGCAGTACTTC. The chain links TRBV29-1 to TRBJ2-7; no definite D call. Trimming took 5 bases from V and 2 from J, leaving 10 bases between them. This CDR3 has 12 amino acids. CDR1 SQVTM and CDR2 ANQGSEA come from the germline V gene.

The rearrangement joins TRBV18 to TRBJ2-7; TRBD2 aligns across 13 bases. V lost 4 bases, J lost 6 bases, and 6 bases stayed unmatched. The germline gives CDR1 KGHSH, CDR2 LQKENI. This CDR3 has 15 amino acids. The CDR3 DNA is TGTGCCAGCTCACTTAGGACTAGCGGGAGTTCCGAGCAGTACTTC. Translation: CASSLRTSGSSEQYF.

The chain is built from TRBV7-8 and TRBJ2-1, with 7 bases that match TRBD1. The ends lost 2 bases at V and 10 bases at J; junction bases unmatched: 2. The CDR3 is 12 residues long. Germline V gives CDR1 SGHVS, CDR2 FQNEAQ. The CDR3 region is CASSLTGAEQFF. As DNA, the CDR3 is TGTGCCAGCAGCTTAACAGGGGCCGAGCAGTTCTTC.

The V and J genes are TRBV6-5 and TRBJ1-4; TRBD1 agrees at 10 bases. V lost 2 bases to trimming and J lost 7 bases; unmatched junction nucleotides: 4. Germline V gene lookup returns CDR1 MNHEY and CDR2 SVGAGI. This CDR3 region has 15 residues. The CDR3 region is CASSYQGQGTEKLFF. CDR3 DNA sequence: TGTGCCAGCAGTTACCAGGGACAGGGGACTGAAAAACTGTTTTTT.

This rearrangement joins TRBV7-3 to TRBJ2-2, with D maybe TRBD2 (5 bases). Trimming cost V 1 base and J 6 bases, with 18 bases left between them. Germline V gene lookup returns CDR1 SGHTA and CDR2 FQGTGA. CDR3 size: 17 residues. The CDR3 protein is CASSLIASSLSPGELFF. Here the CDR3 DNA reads TGTGCCAGCAGCTTAATCGCTTCTAGCCTTAGCCCCGGGGAGCTGTTTTTT. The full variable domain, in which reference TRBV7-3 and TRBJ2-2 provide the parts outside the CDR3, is GAGVSQTPSNKVTEKGKYVELRCDPISGHTALYWYRQSLGQGPEFLIYFQGTGAADDSGLPNDRFFAVRPEGSVSTLKIQRTERGDSAVYLCASSLIASSLSPGELFFGEGSRLTVL.

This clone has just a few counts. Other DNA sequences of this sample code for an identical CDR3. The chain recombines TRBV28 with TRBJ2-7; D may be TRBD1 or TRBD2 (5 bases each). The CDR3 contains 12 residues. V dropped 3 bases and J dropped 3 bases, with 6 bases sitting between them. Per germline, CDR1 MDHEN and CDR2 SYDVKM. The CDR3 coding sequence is TGTGCCAGCAGTTTGGGGGACTACGAGCAGTACTTC. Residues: CASSLGDYEQYF.

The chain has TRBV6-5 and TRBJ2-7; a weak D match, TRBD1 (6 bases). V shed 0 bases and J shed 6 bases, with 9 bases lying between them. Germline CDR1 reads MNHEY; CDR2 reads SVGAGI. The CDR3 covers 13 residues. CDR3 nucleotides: TGTGCCAGCAGTTACTCGAGGGGGACCGAGCAGTACTTC. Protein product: CASSYSRGTEQYF.

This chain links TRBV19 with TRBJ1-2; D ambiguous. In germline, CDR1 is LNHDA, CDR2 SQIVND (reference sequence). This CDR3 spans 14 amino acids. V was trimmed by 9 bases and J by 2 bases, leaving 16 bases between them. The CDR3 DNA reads TGTGCCAGCACCCTGGGCTGGGCCAACTATGGCTACACCTTC. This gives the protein CASTLGWANYGYTF.

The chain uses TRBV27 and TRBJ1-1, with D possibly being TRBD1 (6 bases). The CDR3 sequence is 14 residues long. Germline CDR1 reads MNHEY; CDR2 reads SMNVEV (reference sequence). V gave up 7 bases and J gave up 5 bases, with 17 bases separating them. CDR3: CASTFDPQGTEAFF. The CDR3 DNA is TGTGCCAGCACCTTTGACCCACAGGGAACTGAAGCTTTCTTT.

This chain's CDR3 is CASSQLIGTGIGNTIYF. The CDR3 coding sequence is TGCGCCAGCAGCCAATTAATCGGGACAGGGATAGGAAACACCATATATTTT. The chain employs TRBV4-1 and TRBJ1-3; 9 nucleotides align to TRBD1. Germline V gene sequence: CDR1 MGHRA, CDR2 YSYEKL. J gave up 4 bases and V 2 bases, and 9 bases lay outside the gene matches. The CDR3 consists of 17 residues.

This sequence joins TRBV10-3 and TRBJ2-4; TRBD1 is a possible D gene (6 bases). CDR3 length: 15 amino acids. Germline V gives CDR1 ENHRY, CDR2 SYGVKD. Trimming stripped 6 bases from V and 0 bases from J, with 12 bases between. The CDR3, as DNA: TGTGCCATCAGCTCAACAGGGATAGCCAAAAACATTCAGTACTTC. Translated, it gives CAISSTGIAKNIQYF.

This chain's CDR3 is CAWSGWGYGYTF. CDR3 in DNA: TGTGCCTGGAGCGGGTGGGGCTATGGCTACACCTTC. The chain employs TRBV30 and TRBJ1-2; D unresolved. V was trimmed by 3 bases and J by 4 bases, leaving 9 bases between them. The CDR3 runs 12 residues. Germline loops: CDR1 GTSNPN, CDR2 SVGIG (reference sequence).

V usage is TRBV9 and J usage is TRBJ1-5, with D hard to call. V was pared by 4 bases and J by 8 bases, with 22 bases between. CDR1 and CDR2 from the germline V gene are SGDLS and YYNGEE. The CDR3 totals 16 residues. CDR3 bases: TGTGCCAGCAGCCCGTACGGAGGACCAGACTTGGAGCCCCAGCATTTT. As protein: CASSPYGGPDLEPQHF.

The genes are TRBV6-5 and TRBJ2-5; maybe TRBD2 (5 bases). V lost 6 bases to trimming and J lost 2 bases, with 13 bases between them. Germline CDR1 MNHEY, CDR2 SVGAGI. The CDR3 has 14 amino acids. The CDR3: CASSRDWRQETQYF. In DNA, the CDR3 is TGTGCCAGCAGCCGCGATTGGAGGCAAGAGACCCAGTACTTC.

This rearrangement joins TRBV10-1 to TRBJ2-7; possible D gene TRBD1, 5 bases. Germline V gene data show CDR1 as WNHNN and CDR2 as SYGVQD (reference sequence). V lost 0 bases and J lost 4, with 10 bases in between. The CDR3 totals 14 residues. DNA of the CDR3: TGCGCCAGCAGTGAGTCGAGACAGAGATACGAGCAGTACTTC. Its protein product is CASSESRQRYEQYF.

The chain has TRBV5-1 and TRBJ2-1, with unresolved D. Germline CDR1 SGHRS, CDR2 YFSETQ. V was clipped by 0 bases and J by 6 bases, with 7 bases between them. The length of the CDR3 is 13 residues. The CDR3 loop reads CASSLASVNEQFF. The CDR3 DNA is TGCGCCAGCAGCTTGGCGTCGGTCAATGAGCAGTTCTTC.